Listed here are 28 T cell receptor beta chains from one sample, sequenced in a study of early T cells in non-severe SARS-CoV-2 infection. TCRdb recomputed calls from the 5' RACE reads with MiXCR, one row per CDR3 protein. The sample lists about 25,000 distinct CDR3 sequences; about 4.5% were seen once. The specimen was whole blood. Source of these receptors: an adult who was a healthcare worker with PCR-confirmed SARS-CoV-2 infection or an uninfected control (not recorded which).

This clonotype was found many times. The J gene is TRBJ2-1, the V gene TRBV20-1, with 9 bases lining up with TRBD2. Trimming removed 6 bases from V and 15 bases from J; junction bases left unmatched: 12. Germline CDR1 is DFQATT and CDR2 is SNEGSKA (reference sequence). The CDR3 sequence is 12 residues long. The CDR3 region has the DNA TGCAGTGCCCTGGGCGGGAGGGGCTTTGGGTTCTTC. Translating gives CSALGGRGFGFF.

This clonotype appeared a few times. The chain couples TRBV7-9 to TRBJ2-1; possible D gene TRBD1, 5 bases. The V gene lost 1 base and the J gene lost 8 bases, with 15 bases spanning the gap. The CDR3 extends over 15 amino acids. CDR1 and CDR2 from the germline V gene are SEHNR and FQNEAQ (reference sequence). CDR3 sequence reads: CASSLEGIRLDEQFF. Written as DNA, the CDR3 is TGTGCCAGCAGCTTAGAGGGGATTAGATTGGATGAGCAGTTCTTC.

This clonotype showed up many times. The CDR3 region has the DNA TGTGCCAGCAGTTACTCGAAGACCTATGGCTACACCTTC. Protein: CASSYSKTYGYTF. The chain links TRBV6-2 or TRBV6-3 to TRBJ1-2, with D unresolved. Germline V lookup: CDR1 MNHEY, CDR2 SVGEGT. V was shortened by 0 bases and J by 4 bases, with 6 bases between the two germline ends. CDR3 length: 13 amino acids.

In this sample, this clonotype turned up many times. In nucleotides, the CDR3 is TGTGCCACCAGCAGAGAAGGGGGGCTCTCCTACGAGCAGTACTTC. It translates to CATSREGGLSYEQYF. The chain employs TRBV15 and TRBJ2-7; D assignment may be TRBD1 or TRBD2 (6 bases each). Trimming removed 0 bases at V and 0 bases at J, with 9 bases between. Germline CDR1 LNHNV, CDR2 YYDKDF (reference sequence). The CDR3 extends over 15 amino acids.

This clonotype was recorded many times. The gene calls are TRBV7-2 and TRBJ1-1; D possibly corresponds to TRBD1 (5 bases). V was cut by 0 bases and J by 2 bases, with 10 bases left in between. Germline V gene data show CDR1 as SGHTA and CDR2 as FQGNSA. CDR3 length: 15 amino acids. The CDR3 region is CASSLALGPNTEAFF. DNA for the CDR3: TGTGCCAGCAGCTTAGCGTTGGGACCTAACACTGAAGCTTTCTTT.

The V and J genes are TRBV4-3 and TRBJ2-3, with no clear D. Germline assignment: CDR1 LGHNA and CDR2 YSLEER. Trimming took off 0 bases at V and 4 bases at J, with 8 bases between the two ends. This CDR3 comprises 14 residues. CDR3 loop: CASSQDRTADTQYF. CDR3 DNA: TGCGCCAGCAGCCAAGACAGGACCGCAGATACGCAGTATTTT.

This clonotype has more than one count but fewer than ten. CDR3 DNA sequence: TGTGCCAGCAGTCCCCTAGCGGGAGGGAGGGATGAGCAGTTCTTC. Amino acid sequence: CASSPLAGGRDEQFF. J is TRBJ2-1 and V is TRBV6-6; TRBD2 aligns across 12 bases. The CDR3 covers 15 residues. Losses at the gene ends were 5 bases for V and 8 bases for J; bases not matched to a gene: 7. CDR1 MNHNY and CDR2 SVGAGI come from the germline V gene (reference sequence).

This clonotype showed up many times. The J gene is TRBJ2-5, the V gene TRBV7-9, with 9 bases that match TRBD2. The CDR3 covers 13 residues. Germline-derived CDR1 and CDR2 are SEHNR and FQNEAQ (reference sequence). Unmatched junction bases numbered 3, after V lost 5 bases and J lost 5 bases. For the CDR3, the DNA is TGTGCCAGCAGCCAGGGACTAGCCGAGACCCAGTACTTC. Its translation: CASSQGLAETQYF.

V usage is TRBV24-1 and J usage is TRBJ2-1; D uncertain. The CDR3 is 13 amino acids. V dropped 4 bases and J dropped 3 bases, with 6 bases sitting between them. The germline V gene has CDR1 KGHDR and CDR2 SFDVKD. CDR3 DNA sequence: TGTGCCACCAGTGACCCCCTCTACAATGAGCAGTTCTTC. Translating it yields CATSDPLYNEQFF.

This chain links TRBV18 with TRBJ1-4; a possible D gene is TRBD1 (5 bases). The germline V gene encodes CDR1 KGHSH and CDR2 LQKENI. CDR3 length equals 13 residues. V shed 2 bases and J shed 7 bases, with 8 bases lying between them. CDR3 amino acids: CASSPRGSEKLFF. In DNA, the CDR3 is TGTGCCAGCTCACCAAGGGGTAGTGAAAAACTGTTTTTT.

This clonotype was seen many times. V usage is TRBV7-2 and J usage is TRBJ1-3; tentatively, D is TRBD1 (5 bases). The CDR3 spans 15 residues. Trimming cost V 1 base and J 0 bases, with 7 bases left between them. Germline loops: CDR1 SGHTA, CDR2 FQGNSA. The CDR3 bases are TGTGCCAGCAGCTTAGTAACAGGCTCTGGAAACACCATATATTTT. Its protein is CASSLVTGSGNTIYF. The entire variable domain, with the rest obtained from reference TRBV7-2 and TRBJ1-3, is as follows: GAGVSQSPSNKVTEKGKDVELRCDPISGHTALYWYRQSLGQGLEFLIYFQGNSAPDKSGLPSDRFSAERTGGSVSTLTIQRTQQEDSAVYLCASSLVTGSGNTIYFGEGSWLTVV.

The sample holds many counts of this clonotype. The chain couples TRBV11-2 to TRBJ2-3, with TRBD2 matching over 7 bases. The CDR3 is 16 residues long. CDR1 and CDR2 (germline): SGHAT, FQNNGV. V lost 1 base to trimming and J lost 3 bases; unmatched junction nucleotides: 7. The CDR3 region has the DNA TGTGCCAGCAGCTTAGCTTGGCGGGAGATGACAGATACGCAGTATTTT. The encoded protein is CASSLAWREMTDTQYF.

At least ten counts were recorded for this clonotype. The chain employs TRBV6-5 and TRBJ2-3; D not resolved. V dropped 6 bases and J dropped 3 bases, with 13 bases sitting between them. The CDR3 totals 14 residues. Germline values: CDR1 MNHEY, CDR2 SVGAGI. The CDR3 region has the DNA TGTGCCAGCAGGGACCAGGTAACAACAGATACGCAGTATTTT. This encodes CASRDQVTTDTQYF.

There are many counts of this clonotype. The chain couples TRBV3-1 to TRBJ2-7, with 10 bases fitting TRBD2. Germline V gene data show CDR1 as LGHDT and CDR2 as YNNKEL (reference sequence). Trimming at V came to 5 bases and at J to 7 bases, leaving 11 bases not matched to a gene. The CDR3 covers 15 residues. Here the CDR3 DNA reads TGTGCCAGCAGCTCGAGTACTAGCGGGGCTACGGAGCAGTACTTC. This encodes CASSSSTSGATEQYF.

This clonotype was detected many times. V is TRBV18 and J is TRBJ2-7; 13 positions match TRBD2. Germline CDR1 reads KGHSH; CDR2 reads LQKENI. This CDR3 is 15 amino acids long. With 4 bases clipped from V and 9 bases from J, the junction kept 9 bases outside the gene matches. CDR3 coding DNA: TGTGCCAGCTCACTTAAAGGACTAGCGGGAGAACGGCAGTACTTC. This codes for CASSLKGLAGERQYF.

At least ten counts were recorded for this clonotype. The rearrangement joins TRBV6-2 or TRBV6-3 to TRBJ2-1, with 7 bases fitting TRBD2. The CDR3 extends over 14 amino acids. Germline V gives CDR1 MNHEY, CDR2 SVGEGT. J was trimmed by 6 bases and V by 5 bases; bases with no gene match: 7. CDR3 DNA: TGTGCCAGCAGTCCTAGCGGCGAGACCAATGAGCAGTTCTTC. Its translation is CASSPSGETNEQFF.

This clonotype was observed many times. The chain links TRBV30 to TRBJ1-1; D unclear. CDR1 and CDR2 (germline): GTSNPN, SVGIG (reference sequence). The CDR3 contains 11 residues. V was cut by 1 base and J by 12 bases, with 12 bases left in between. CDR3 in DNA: TGTGCCTGGAGTGCTGGTAGGCTGACTTTCTTT. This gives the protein CAWSAGRLTFF.

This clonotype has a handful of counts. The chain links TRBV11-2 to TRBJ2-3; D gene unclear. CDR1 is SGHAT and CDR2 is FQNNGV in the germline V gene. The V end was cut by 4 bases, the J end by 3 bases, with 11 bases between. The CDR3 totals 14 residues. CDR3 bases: TGTGCCAGCAGCTCAGACACGAGGACAGATACGCAGTATTTT. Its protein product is CASSSDTRTDTQYF. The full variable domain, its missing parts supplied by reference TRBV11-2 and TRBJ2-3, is EAGVAQSPRYKIIEKRQSVAFWCNPISGHATLYWYQQILGQGPKLLIQFQNNGVVDDSQLPKDRFSAERLKGVDSTLKIQPAKLEDSAVYLCASSSDTRTDTQYFGPGTRLTVL.

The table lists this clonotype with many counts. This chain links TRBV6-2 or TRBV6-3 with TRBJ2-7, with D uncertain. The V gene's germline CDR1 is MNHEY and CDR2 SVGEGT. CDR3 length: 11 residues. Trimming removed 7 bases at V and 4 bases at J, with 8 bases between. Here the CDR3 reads CASTDDYEQYF. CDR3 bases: TGTGCCAGCACCGACGATTACGAGCAGTACTTC.

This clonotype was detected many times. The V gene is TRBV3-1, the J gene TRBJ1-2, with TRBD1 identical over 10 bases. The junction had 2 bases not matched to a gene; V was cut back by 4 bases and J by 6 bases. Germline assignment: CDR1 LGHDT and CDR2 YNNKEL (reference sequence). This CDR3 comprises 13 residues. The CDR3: CASSRDRGDGYTF. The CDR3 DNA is TGTGCCAGCAGCCGGGACAGGGGAGATGGCTACACCTTC.

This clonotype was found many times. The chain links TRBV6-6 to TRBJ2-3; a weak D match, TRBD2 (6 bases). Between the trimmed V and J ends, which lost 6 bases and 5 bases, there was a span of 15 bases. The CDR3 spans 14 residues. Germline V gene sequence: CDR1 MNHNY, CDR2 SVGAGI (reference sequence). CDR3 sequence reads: CASSFPEGGDTQYF. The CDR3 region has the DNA TGTGCCAGCAGCTTCCCGGAGGGAGGAGATACGCAGTATTTT.

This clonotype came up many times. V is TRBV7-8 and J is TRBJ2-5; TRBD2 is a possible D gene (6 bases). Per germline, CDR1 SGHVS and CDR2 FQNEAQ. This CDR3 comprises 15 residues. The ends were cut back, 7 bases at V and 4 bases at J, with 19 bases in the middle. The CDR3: CASITGTQVGETQYF. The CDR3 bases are TGTGCCAGCATTACCGGGACTCAAGTCGGAGAGACCCAGTACTTC.

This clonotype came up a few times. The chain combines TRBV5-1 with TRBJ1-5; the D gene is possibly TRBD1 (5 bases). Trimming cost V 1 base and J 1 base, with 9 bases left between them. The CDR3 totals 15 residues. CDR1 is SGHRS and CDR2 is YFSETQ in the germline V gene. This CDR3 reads CASSLTGQSNQPQHF. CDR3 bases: TGCGCCAGCAGCTTGACGGGGCAGAGCAATCAGCCCCAGCATTTT.

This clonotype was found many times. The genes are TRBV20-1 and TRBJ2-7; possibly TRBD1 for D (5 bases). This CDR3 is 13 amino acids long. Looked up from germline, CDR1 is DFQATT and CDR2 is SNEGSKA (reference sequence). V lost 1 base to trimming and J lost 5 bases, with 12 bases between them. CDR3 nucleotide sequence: TGCAGTGCTAGAGTCGACAGAGGCCACGAGCAGTACTTC. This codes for CSARVDRGHEQYF.

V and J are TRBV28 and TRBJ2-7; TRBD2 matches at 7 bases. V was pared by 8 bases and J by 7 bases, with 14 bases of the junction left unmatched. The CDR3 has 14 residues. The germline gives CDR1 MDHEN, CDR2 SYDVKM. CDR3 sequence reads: CASDPARELREQYF. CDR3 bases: TGTGCCAGCGACCCCGCGCGGGAGCTAAGGGAGCAGTACTTC.

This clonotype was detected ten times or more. The CDR3 loop reads CSARDPTAKNIQYF. The DNA of the CDR3 is TGCAGTGCTAGAGATCCGACAGCCAAAAACATTCAGTACTTC. The chain is built from TRBV20-1 and TRBJ2-4; no clear D. This CDR3 comprises 14 residues. The germline V and J ends were trimmed by 0 bases and 0 bases, with 6 bases remaining between them. Germline assignment: CDR1 DFQATT and CDR2 SNEGSKA (reference sequence).

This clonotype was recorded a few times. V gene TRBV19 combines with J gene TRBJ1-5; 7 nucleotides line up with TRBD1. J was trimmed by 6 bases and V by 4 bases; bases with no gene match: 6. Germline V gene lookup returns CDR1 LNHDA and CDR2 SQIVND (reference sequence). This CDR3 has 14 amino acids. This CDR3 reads CASSTTGDPQPQHF. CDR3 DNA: TGTGCCAGTAGTACAACAGGGGACCCTCAGCCCCAGCATTTT.

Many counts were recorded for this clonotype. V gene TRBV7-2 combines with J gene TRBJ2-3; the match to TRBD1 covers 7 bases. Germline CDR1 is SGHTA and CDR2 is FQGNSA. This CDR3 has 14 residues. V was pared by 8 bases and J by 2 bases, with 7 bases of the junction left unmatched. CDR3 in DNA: TGTGCCAGCGGTAGGGACAGATTCACAGATACGCAGTATTTT. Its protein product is CASGRDRFTDTQYF. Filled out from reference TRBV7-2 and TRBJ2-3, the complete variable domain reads GAGVSQSPSNKVTEKGKDVELRCDPISGHTALYWYRQSLGQGLEFLIYFQGNSAPDKSGLPSDRFSAERTGGSVSTLTIQRTQQEDSAVYLCASGRDRFTDTQYFGPGTRLTVL.